Shown below are 5 T cell receptor beta chains from a single sample sequenced in a study of beta chain features in type 1 diabetes. cDNA synthesis used the whole RNA isolate, giving expressed TCRB sequences. Clones were read by immunoSEQ multiplex PCR, and TCRdb kept only the in-frame ones, dropping some. Of 130,000 to 150,000 clones in the sample, approximately 52% were seen once. Sequences were obtained from Tregs from blood. The receptors shown here come from a man aged 18 to 30 in good health.

The chain recombines TRBV28 with TRBJ2-5, with D possibly matching TRBD1 (6 bases). The J call may be mistaken, given a closer DNA end match to TRBJ2-7. The CDR3 has 16 residues. Germline values: CDR1 MDHEN, CDR2 SYDVKM. Written as DNA, the CDR3 is TGTGCCAGCAGTTTAACCGGGACACTTAGCTCCTACGAGCAGTACTTC. This translates into CASSLTGTLSSYEQYF.

The rearrangement links TRBV6-5 to TRBJ1-2; 10 positions agree with TRBD1. Germline assignment: CDR1 MNHEY and CDR2 SVGAGI. The CDR3 is made up of 15 amino acids. V shed 0 bases and J 7 bases; nucleotides not matched to a gene: 5. The CDR3 loop is CASSYSDRGLGGYTF. CDR3 DNA sequence: TGTGCCAGCAGTTACTCAGACAGGGGGCTAGGTGGCTACACCTTC.

In DNA, the CDR3 is TGTGCCAGCACCCCGAGGCTGGCACATACAGGCTATGGCTACACCTTC. As protein: CASTPRLAHTGYGYTF. This sequence joins TRBV7-8 and TRBJ1-2, with D perhaps TRBD1 (5 bases). CDR1 and CDR2 (germline): SGHVS, FQNEAQ. This CDR3 spans 16 amino acids. V lost 7 bases, J lost 4 bases, and 22 bases lay in between. Complete variable domain (other parts from reference TRBV7-8 and TRBJ1-2): GAGVSQSPRYKVAKRGQDVALRCDPISGHVSLFWYQQALGQGPEFLTYFQNEAQLDKSGLPSDRFFAERPEGSVSTLKIQRTQQEDSAVYLCASTPRLAHTGYGYTFGSGTRLTVV.

The chain links TRBV19 to TRBJ2-1; TRBD2 matches 8 bases. Germline CDR1 reads LNHDA; CDR2 reads SQIVND (reference sequence). The CDR3 is made up of 17 amino acids. V shed 6 bases and J 2 bases; nucleotides not matched to a gene: 12. The CDR3 sequence is CASRRPGLAGAYNEQFF. The CDR3 bases are TGTGCCAGTAGGAGACCCGGGCTAGCGGGTGCCTACAATGAGCAGTTCTTC.

The rearrangement joins TRBV2 to TRBJ1-4; D unclear. The ends were cut back, 4 bases at V and 8 bases at J, with 20 bases in the middle. Germline CDR1 is SNHLY and CDR2 is FYNNEI. The CDR3 spans 16 residues. CDR3 sequence reads: CASSGSRPTREEKLFF. Here the CDR3 DNA reads TGTGCCAGCAGTGGAAGCAGGCCAACGCGGGAAGAAAAACTGTTTTTT.